Below, one TCR beta chain is given with its context. Its cognate antigen is unknown. The primer mix had 60 Vbeta and 13 Jbeta primers. Clones were sequenced by immunoSEQ multiplex PCR, and TCRdb holds only the in-frame ones, with some missing. This table has 49,000 or so clones, roughly four fifths appearing once. The data belong to a study of cytomegalovirus exposure and HLA in healthy donors. General study results and limits: As a later analysis showed, a missense DCLRE1C variant was linked to trimming of TCR beta V- and J-genes.

The V gene's germline CDR1 is SGDLS and CDR2 YYNGEE. CDR3 length equals 15 residues. V was pared by 6 bases and J by 6 bases, with 6 bases of the junction left unmatched. The sequenced sample was PBMCs. The gene calls are TRBV9 and TRBJ2-1; 13 bases agree with TRBD2. This sequence originates from a boy aged 10-17 years in good health and CMV-seropositive. CDR3 amino acids: CASNRGLAGANEQFF. The CDR3 DNA sequence: TGTGCCAGCAATCGTGGACTAGCGGGGGCCAATGAGCAGTTCTTC.